Described below is a single T cell receptor beta chain sequence and its context. This clone was counted a single time. No antigen is known for it. No much larger clone is present one base from it, and per-base qualities are unavailable. The data were obtained in a study of blood T cell repertoires in COVID-19 (dated by TCRdb to between 2020 and 2021). Context from the whole study: Samples covering the acute and convalescent phases of COVID-19 were provided by collaborators in the United States, Italy and Spain. The prospective study material was composed of cDNA or gDNA derived from T cells, B-cell-depleted T cells, or PBMCs. The dataset comprised deeply sampled blood TCRbeta repertoires from subjects exposed to, actively infected with, or recovered from COVID-19. The repertoires were made available in a free public database intended to serve as a resource for research on the immune response to SARS-CoV-2. The samples were drawn from two sources: the first 160 participants of the ongoing ImmuneRACE study, and about 1,300 subjects contributed by 6 global collaborators. A de-identified subject ID, COVID-19 status, age in years and sex were almost always included in the sample metadata. Where HLA class I and class II types were available, the types were taken from metadata supplied by the sample provider, not from assay-based typing. Findings and caveats that apply to the study as a whole: The amount of clinical and demographic metadata varied by source and participant and was provided uncurated.

According to the germline V gene (reference sequence), CDR1 reads LGHDT and CDR2 reads YNNKEL. The CDR3 runs 12 residues from the cysteine to the phenylalanine. The CDR3 DNA has 36 bases and is translated from base 1. V gives up 0 bases and J gives up 13 bases, and the segment between their germline ends measures 7 bases. TCRbeta CDR3 regions were amplified from genomic DNA using the immunoSEQ Assay, a bias-controlled multiplex PCR. In the original analysis: Within the assay, amplification of reference gene primers was used to estimate how many nucleated cells each sample contained. To quantify the absolute abundance of each unique TCRbeta CDR3 rearrangement, sequence reads were collapsed and filtered. For each sample, productive Simpson clonality was calculated as the square root of Simpson's diversity index over productive rearrangements. TCRdb mirrors the immuneACCESS table, restricted to in-frame sequences. Some clones are absent from its copies; in checked studies, under half trace to an unresolved V gene, and the reason for the others is unknown. Clonal size and the V and J genes are those of that table, whereas D and trimming came from the DNA. Recorded for this sample are over 110,000 clones; around 76% of them occurred a single time. Of the sample, around 13% falls within the top ten clones.

Collaborating institutions collected whole blood in K2EDTA tubes following their own protocols. Collaborator samples were shipped for TCRbeta analysis as frozen whole blood, isolated PBMCs, or DNA extracted from either sample type. In this chain, TRBV3-1 (or the pseudogene TRBV3-2) is recombined with TRBJ1-6; TRBD1 might be the D gene, on 5 matching bases. The specimen sequenced was peripheral blood. The TCR was taken from a man at least 80 years old with acute or convalescent COVID-19. The encoded CDR3 is CASSQEGHPLHF. The DNA sequence is given as TGTGCCAGCAGCCAAGAAGGACATCCCCTCCACTTT.